What follows are 10 T cell receptor beta chains derived from one specimen sequenced in a study of T cells in women clearing cervical HPV infection listed by TCRdb under 2018. Receptor libraries were prepared by the immunoSEQ multiplex PCR assay. As stored in TCRdb, this immuneACCESS dataset retains in-frame rearrangements with V and J assigned. A fraction of the clones does not appear; measured against another copy, unresolved V genes explain less than half of the discrepancy, and the remainder lacks a known reason. The sample has tens of thousands of clones on record. The ten largest clones represent about 40% of the sample. The sample was blood buffy coat. Receptors originate from a woman aged 18 to 75 with a cervical HPV16 infection that either progressed to CIN3+ or cleared (not recorded which).

About this clone itself: With the read ending 3 residues before the CDR3 end, the germline J gene is used to fill in that end. The rearrangement joins TRBV20-1 to TRBJ1-5, with 7 bases aligning to TRBD1. Germline loops: CDR1 DFQATT, CDR2 SNEGSKA (reference sequence). The CDR3 runs to 14 residues. The trim removed 5 bases at V and 5 bases at J, leaving 9 bases unmatched. CDR3 DNA, as far as it was read: TGCAGTGCTCACACAGGGGATTGGGATCAGCCC. It translates to CSAHTGDWDQP. The whole CDR3 reads CSAHTGDWDQPQHF.

Regarding this clone: The CDR3 goes on 3 residues after the read ends, and that part is filled in from the germline J gene. V usage is TRBV19 and J usage is TRBJ2-5; 10 nucleotides agree with TRBD2. Germline V gene data show CDR1 as LNHDA and CDR2 as SQIVND (reference sequence). V lost 4 bases to trimming and J lost 5 bases; unmatched junction nucleotides: 10. CDR3 length: 16 amino acids. The CDR3 spells CASSRAGGLQWETQYF. The part of the CDR3 DNA that was read is TGTGCCAGTAGTAGAGCGGGAGGGCTCCAGTGGGAGACC.

About this clone itself: The read comes to an end 3 residues before the CDR3 does, leaving the germline J gene to fill in the end. This chain uses TRBV30 with TRBJ2-1; D possibly corresponds to TRBD1 (6 bases). The CDR3 has 15 amino acids. Trimming removed 2 bases at V and 1 base at J, with 12 bases between. Germline V gives CDR1 GTSNPN, CDR2 SVGIG (reference sequence). CDR3 residues: CAWSRPGESYNEQFF. The sequenced CDR3 bases are TGTGCCTGGAGTCGTCCAGGGGAGTCCTACAATGAG.

As for this clone: The DNA ends 3 residues before the CDR3 does, and the rest of the CDR3 is filled in from the germline J gene. The chain joins TRBV7-6 to TRBJ2-2; 10 bases fit TRBD2. The ends lost 0 bases at V and 4 bases at J; junction bases unmatched: 2. The CDR3 has 16 amino acids. CDR1 is SGHVS and CDR2 is FNYEAQ in the germline V gene. Here the CDR3 reads CASSLALAGATGELFF. The CDR3 DNA, read in part, is TGTGCCAGCAGCTTAGCCCTAGCGGGGGCCACCGGGGAG.

As concerns this clone: The read falls 3 residues short of the CDR3 end, and the missing part is taken from the germline J gene. The chain is built from TRBV7-9 and TRBJ1-1, with 7 bases fitting TRBD1. Germline V CDR1 and CDR2: SEHNR, FQNEAQ (reference sequence). This CDR3 has 11 amino acids. V was pared by 5 bases and J by 7 bases, with 1 base of the junction left unmatched. CDR3: CASSQGVEAFF. Partial CDR3 DNA: TGTGCCAGCAGCCAGGGGGTTGAA.

Concerning this clone: The read halts 3 residues ahead of the CDR3 end, with the missing end drawn from the germline J gene. The chain has TRBV14 and TRBJ1-2, with TRBD1 as a possible D gene (5 bases). V was clipped by 3 bases and J by 5 bases, with 16 bases between them. The CDR3 loop spans 15 amino acids. The germline gives CDR1 SGHDN, CDR2 FVKESK. The DNA read from the CDR3 is TGTGCCAGCAGCCACGAAAGCCAGGGCGTATATGGC. This gives the protein CASSHESQGVYG. The entire CDR3 protein is CASSHESQGVYGYTF.

Regarding this clone: The read stops 3 residues short of the end of the CDR3; the missing end is completed from the germline J gene. The chain combines TRBV11-3 with TRBJ2-2, with 8 bases lining up with TRBD2. Losses at the gene ends were 8 bases for V and 7 bases for J; bases not matched to a gene: 12. The CDR3 has 15 residues. Per the germline V gene, CDR1 is SGHNT and CDR2 is YENEEA. CDR3 residues: CASRSAGGANGELFF. CDR3 DNA (partial): TGTGCCAGCCGGTCGGCGGGAGGAGCGAACGGGGAG. Combining the CDR3 with reference TRBV11-3 and TRBJ2-2 gives the whole variable domain EAGVVQSPRYKIIEKKQPVAFWCNPISGHNTLYWYLQNLGQGPELLIRYENEEAVDDSQLPKDRFSAERLKGVDSTLKIQPAELGDSAVYLCASRSAGGANGELFFGEGSRLTVL.

Notes on this clone: The CDR3 end lies 3 residues beyond the end of the read and is filled in from the germline J gene. The V call is TRBV18, the J call TRBJ1-2; D is undetermined. The CDR3 loop spans 14 amino acids. Per the germline V gene, CDR1 is KGHSH and CDR2 is LQKENI. CDR3 region: CASSPDRRTDTYTF. CDR3 bases read: TGTGCCAGCTCACCAGACCGTCGCACAGATACC.

As to this clone: The read ends 3 residues early relative to the CDR3; the germline J gene fills the gap. The chain recombines TRBV11-3 with TRBJ1-2; D perhaps matches TRBD1 (6 bases). Germline CDR1 SGHNT, CDR2 YENEEA. Trimming removed 5 bases from V and 3 bases from J, with 16 bases in between. This CDR3 contains 15 residues. The CDR3 DNA, read in part, is TGTGCCAGCAGCCCATTCGGGGGGGCAGACTATGGC. Translating it yields CASSPFGGADYG. In full, the CDR3 reads CASSPFGGADYGYTF.

With regard to this clone: With the read ending 3 residues before the CDR3 end, the germline J gene is used to fill in that end. This chain links TRBV2 with TRBJ2-7; D may be TRBD2 (6 bases). The CDR3 spans 14 residues. Germline assignment: CDR1 SNHLY and CDR2 FYNNEI. Trimming removed 3 bases at V and 1 base at J, with 10 bases between. The CDR3 region is CASSDGGLSYEQYF. The covered CDR3 bases are TGTGCCAGCAGTGACGGGGGACTTTCCTACGAG.